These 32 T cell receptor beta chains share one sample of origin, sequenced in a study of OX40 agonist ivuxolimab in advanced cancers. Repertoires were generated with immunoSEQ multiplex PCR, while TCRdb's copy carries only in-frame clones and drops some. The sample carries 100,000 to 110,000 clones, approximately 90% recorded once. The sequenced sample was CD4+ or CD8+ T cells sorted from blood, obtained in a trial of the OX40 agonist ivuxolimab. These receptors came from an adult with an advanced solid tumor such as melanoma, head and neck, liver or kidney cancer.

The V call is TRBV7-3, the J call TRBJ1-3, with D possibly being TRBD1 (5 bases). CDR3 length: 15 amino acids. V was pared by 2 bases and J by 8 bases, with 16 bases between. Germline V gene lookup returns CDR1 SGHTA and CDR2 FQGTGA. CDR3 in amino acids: CASSLGGANRDTIYF. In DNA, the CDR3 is TGTGCCAGCAGCTTAGGAGGGGCTAACCGGGACACCATATATTTT.

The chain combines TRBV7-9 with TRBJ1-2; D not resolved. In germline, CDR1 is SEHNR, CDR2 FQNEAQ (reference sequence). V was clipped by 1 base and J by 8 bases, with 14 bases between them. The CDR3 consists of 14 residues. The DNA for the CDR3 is TGTGCCAGCAGCTTAGAATTCGCCGGGTTCGGCTACACCTTC. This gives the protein CASSLEFAGFGYTF.

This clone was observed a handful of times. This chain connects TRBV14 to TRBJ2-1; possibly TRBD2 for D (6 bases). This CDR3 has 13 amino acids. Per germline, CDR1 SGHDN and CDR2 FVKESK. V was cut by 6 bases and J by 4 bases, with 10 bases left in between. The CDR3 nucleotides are TGTGCCAGCAGGATGGGGGGATACAATGAGCAGTTCTTC. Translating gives CASRMGGYNEQFF.

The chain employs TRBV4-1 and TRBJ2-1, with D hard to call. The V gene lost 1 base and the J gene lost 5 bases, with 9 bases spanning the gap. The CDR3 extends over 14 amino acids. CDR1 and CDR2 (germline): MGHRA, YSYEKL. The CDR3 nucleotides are TGCGCCAGCAGCCAAGTTGCCCAAAACAATGAGCAGTTCTTC. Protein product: CASSQVAQNNEQFF.

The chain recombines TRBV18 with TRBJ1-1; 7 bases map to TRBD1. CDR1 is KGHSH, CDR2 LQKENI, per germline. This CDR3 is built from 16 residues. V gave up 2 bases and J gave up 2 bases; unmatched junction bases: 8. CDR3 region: CASSPVGGAPNTEAFF. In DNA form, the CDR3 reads TGTGCCAGCTCACCAGTAGGGGGCGCCCCTAACACTGAAGCTTTCTTT.

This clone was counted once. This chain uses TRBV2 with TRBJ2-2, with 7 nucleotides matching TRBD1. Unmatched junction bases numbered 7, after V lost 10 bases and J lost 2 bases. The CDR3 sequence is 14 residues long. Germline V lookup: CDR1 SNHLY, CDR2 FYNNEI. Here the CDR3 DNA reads TGTGCCAACCGGGACAGCGAAAACACCGGGGAGCTGTTTTTT. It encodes CANRDSENTGELFF.

CDR3 DNA sequence: TGTGCCAGCTCACCAGCTAGCGGGAGGGCCCCCCCCTACGAGCAGTACTTC. Its protein is CASSPASGRAPPYEQYF. V usage is TRBV18 and J usage is TRBJ2-7; 12 positions agree with TRBD2. Trimming cost V 2 bases and J 2 bases; bases outside gene matches: 7. The CDR3 is 17 amino acids. The germline CDR1 and CDR2 sequences are KGHSH and LQKENI.

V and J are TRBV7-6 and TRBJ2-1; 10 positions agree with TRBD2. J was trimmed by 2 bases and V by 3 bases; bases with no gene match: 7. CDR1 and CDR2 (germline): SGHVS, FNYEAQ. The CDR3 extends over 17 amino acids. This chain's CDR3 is CASSLEPGLATYNEQFF. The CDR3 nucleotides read TGTGCCAGCAGCTTGGAACCGGGACTAGCGACCTACAATGAGCAGTTCTTC. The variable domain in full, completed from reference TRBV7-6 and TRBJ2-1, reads GAGVSQSPRYKVTKRGQDVALRCDPISGHVSLYWYRQALGQGPEFLTYFNYEAQQDKSGLPNDRFSAERPEGSISTLTIQRTEQRDSAMYRCASSLEPGLATYNEQFFGPGTRLTVL.

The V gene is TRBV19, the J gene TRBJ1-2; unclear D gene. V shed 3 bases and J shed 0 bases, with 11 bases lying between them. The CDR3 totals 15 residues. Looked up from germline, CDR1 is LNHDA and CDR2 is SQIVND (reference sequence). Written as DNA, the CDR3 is TGTGCCAGTAGTATTAGTGCTAGGGCTAACTATGGCTACACCTTC. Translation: CASSISARANYGYTF.

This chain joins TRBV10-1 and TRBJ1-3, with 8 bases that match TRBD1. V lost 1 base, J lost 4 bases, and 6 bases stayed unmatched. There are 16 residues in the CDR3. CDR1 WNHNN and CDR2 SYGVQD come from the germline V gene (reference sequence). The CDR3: CASSELRTGQGNTIYF. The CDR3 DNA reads TGCGCCAGCAGTGAGTTACGGACAGGGCAGGGAAACACCATATATTTT.

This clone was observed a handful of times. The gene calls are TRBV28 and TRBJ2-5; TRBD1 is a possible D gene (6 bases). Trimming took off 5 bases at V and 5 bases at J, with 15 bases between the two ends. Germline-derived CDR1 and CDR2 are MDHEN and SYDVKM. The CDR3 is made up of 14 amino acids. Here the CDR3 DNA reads TGTGCCAGCAGTCAAACAGGGTTGGGGGAGACCCAGTACTTC. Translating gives CASSQTGLGETQYF. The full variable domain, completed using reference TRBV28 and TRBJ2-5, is DVKVTQSSRYLVKRTGEKVFLECVQDMDHENMFWYRQDPGLGLRLIYFSYDVKMKEKGDIPEGYSVSREKKERFSLILESASTNQTSMYLCASSQTGLGETQYFGPGTRLLVL.

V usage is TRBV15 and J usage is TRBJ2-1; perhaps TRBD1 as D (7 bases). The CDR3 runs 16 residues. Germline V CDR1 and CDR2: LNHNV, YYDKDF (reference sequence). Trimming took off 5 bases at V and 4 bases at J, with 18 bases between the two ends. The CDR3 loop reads CATSVSQTGRYNEQFF. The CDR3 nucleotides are TGTGCCACCAGCGTATCCCAGACAGGGAGGTACAATGAGCAGTTCTTC.

The CDR3 region has the DNA TGTGCCAGCAGCAGCGGACAGGGAAGATTTGAGACCCAGTACTTC. It specifies CASSSGQGRFETQYF. The gene calls are TRBV14 and TRBJ2-5; 8 bases map to TRBD1. Germline-derived CDR1 and CDR2 are SGHDN and FVKESK. The trim removed 5 bases at V and 5 bases at J, leaving 10 bases unmatched. The CDR3 sequence is 15 residues long.

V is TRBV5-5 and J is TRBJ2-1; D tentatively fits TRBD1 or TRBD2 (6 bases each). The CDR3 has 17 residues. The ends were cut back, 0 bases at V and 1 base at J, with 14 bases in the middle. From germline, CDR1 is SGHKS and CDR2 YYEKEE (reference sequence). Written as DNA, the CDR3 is TGTGCCAGCAGCTTGGAGGGGGAGACTAGGTCCTACAATGAGCAGTTCTTC. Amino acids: CASSLEGETRSYNEQFF.

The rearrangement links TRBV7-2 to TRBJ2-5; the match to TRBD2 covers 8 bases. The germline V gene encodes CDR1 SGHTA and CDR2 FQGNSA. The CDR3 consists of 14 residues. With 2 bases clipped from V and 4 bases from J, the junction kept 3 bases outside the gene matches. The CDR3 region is CASSLLAGGETQYF. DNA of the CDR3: TGTGCCAGCAGCTTACTCGCGGGAGGAGAGACCCAGTACTTC.

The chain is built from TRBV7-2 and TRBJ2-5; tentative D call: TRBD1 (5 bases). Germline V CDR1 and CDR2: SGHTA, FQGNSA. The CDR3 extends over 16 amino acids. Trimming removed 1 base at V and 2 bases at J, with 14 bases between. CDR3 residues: CASSLVARAVQETQYF. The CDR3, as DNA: TGTGCCAGCAGCTTAGTTGCCAGGGCAGTTCAAGAGACCCAGTACTTC.

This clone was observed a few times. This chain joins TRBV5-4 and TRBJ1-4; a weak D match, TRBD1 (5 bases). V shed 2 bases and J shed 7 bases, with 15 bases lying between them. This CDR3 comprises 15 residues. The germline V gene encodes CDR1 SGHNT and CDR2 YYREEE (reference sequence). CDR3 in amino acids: CASSLSLGRGEKLFF. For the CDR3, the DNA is TGTGCCAGCAGCTTATCCCTCGGGAGGGGTGAAAAACTGTTTTTT.

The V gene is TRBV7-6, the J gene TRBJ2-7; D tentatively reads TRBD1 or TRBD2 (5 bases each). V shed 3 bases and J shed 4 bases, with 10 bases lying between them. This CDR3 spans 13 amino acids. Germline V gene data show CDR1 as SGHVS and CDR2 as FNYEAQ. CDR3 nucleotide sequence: TGTGCCAGCAGCTTGGGCGAGGGGTACGAGCAGTACTTC. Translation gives CASSLGEGYEQYF.

The CDR3 coding sequence is TGTGCCAGCGGCAGGGGGCTGGGGGGAGCTTTCTTT. This translates into CASGRGLGGAFF. This sequence joins TRBV11-3 and TRBJ1-1, with 8 bases aligning to TRBD1. The length of the CDR3 is 12 residues. V lost 8 bases and J lost 10; bases outside the gene matches: 9. Germline assignment: CDR1 SGHNT and CDR2 YENEEA.

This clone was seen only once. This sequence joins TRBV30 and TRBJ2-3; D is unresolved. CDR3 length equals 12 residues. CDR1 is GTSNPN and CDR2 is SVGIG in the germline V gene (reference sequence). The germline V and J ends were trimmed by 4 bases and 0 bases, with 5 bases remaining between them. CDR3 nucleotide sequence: TGTGCCTGGACCTACAGCACAGATACGCAGTATTTT. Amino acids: CAWTYSTDTQYF.

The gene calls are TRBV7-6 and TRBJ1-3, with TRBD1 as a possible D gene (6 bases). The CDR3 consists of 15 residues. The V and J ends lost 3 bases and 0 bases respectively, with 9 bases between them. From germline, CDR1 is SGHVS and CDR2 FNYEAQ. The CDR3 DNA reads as TGTGCCAGCAGCTTGGGACAACCCTCTGGAAACACCATATATTTT. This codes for CASSLGQPSGNTIYF.

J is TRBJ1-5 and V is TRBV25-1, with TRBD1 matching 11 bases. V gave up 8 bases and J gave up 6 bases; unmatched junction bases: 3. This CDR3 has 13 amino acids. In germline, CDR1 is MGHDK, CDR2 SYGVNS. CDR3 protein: CASGQGAGQPQHF. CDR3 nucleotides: TGTGCCAGCGGACAGGGGGCTGGTCAGCCCCAGCATTTT.

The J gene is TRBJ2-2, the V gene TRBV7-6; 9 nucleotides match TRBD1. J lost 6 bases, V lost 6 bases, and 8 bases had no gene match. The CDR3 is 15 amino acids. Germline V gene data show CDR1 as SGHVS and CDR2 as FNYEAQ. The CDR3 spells CASSMGQGPAGELFF. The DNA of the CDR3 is TGTGCCAGCAGTATGGGACAGGGCCCCGCCGGGGAGCTGTTTTTT.

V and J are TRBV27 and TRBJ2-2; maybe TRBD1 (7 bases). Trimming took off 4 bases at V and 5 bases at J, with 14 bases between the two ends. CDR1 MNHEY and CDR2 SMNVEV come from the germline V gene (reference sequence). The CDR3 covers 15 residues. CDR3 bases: TGTGCCAGCAGTTGGGGCAGGGGGAGGACCGGGGAGCTGTTTTTT. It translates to CASSWGRGRTGELFF.

CDR3 in amino acids: CASSFGTSGRAYEQYF. The CDR3 region has the DNA TGTGCCAGCAGCTTCGGGACTAGCGGGAGGGCCTACGAGCAGTACTTC. The V gene is TRBV11-2, the J gene TRBJ2-7; 16 bases agree with TRBD2. Looked up from germline, CDR1 is SGHAT and CDR2 is FQNNGV. The CDR3 consists of 16 residues. The V and J ends lost 3 bases and 2 bases, in that order; junction bases with no gene match: 1.

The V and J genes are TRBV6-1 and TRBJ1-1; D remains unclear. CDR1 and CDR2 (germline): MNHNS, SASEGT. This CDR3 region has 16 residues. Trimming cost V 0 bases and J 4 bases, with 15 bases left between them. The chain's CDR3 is CASSEAQGRWSTEAFF. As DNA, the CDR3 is TGTGCCAGCAGTGAAGCTCAAGGCAGGTGGAGCACTGAAGCTTTCTTT.

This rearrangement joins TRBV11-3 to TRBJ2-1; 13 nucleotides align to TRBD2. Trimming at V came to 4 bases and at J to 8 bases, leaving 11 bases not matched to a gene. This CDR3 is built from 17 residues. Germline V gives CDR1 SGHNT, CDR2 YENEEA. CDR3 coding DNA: TGTGCCAGCAGCTCCTTCGGACTAGCGGGAGTTGAGGATGAGCAGTTCTTC. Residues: CASSSFGLAGVEDEQFF.

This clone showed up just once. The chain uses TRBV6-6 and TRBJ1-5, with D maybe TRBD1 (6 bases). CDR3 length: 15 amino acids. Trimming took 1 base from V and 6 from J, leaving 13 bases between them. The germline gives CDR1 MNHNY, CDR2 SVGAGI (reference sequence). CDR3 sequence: CASSYLGQRGQPQHF. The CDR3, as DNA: TGTGCCAGCAGTTACTTAGGACAGCGCGGTCAGCCCCAGCATTTT.

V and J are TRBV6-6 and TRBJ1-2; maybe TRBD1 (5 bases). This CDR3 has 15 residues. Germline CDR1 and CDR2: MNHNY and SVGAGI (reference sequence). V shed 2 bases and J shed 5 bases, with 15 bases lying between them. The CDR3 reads CASSYNSDSGYGYTF. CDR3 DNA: TGTGCCAGCAGTTACAACTCCGACAGTGGATATGGCTACACCTTC.

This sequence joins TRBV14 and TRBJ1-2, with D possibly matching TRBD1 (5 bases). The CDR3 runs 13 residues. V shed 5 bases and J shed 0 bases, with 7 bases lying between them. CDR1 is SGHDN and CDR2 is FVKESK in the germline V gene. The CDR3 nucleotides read TGTGCCAGCAGCGTGACAGCTAACTATGGCTACACCTTC. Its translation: CASSVTANYGYTF.

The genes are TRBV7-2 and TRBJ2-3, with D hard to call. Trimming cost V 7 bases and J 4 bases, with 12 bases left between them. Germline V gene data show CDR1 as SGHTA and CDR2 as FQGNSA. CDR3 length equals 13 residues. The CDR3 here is CASTLGWADTQYF. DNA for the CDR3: TGTGCCAGCACCCTTGGGTGGGCAGATACGCAGTATTTT.

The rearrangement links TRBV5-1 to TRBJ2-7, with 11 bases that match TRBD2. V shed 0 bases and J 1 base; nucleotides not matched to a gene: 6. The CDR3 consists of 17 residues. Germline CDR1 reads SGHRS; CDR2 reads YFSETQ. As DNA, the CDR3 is TGCGCCAGCAGCTTGGCTAGCGGGAGGACCCCTTCCTACGAGCAGTACTTC. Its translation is CASSLASGRTPSYEQYF.